This T cell receptor beta chain stems from a study of neoadjuvant anti-PD-1 for oral cavity cancer. Stated time point: after neoadjuvant nivolumab, at surgical resection. TCRdb's copy holds only in-frame clones and misses some; the assay was immunoSEQ multiplex PCR. The sample carries approximately 13,000 clones, around 70% recorded once. The starting material was PBMCs, obtained after nivolumab (anti-PD-1) treatment. This sequence was found in a person aged 40 to 85 with oral cavity squamous cell carcinoma.

The CDR3 bases are TGTGCCAGCAGCCCCGACAGGGTATCAGAAGCTTTCTTT. It yields the protein CASSPDRVSEAFF. V usage is TRBV7-9 and J usage is TRBJ1-1; 7 nucleotides match TRBD1. The V gene's germline CDR1 is SEHNR and CDR2 FQNEAQ (reference sequence). The J segment lost 8 bases and the V segment lost 5 bases, leaving 8 bases of the junction unmatched. CDR3 length: 13 residues.